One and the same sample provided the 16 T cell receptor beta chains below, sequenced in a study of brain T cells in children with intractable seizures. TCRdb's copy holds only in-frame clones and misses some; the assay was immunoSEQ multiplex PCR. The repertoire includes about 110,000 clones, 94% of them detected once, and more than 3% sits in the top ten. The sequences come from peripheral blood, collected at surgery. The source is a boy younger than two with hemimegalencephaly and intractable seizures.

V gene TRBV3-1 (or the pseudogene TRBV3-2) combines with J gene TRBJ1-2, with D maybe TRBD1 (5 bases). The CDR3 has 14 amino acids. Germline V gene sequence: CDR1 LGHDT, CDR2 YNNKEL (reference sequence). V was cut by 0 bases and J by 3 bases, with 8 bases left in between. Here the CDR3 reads CASSQERQYYGYTF. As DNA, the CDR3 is TGTGCCAGCAGCCAAGAAAGACAGTACTATGGCTACACCTTC.

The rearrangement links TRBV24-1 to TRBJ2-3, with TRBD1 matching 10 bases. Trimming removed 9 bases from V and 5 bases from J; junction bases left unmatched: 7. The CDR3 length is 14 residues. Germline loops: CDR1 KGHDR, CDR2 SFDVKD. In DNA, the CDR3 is TGTGCCACCGGTAGGACAGGGGGAGTAGATACGCAGTATTTT. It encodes CATGRTGGVDTQYF.

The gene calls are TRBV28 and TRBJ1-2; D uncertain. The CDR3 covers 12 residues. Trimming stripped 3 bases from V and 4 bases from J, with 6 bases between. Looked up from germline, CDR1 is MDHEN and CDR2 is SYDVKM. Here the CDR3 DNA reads TGTGCCAGCAGTTTGGAGAGCTATGGCTACACCTTC. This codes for CASSLESYGYTF.

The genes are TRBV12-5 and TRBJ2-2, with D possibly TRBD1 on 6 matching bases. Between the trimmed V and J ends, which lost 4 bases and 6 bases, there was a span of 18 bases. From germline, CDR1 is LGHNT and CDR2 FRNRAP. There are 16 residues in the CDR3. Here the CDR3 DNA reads TGTGCTAGTGGTTCATCAAGGGCAGGGGTCCCCGGGGAGCTGTTTTTT. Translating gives CASGSSRAGVPGELFF.

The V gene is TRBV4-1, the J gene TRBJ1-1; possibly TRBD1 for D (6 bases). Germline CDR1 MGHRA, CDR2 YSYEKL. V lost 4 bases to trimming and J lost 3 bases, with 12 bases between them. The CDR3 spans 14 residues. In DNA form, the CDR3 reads TGCGCCAGCAGCCGATCGGACAGCTACACTGAAGCTTTCTTT. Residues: CASSRSDSYTEAFF.

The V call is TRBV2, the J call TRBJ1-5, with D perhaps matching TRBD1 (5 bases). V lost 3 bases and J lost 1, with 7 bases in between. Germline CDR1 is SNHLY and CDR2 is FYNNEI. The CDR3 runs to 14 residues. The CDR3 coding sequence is TGTGCCAGCAGTGAGACAGAAAGCAATCAGCCCCAGCATTTT. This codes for CASSETESNQPQHF.

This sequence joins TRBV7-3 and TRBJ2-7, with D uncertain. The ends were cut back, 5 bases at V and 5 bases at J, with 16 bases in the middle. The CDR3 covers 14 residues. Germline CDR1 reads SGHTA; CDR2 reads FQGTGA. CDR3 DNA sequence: TGTGCCAGCAGCGAAGACGGGTGGATGGACGAGCAGTACTTC. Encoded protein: CASSEDGWMDEQYF.

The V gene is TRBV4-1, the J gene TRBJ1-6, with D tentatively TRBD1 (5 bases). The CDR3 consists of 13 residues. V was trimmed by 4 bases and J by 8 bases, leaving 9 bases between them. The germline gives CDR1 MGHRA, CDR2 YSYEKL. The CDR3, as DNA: TGCGCCAGCAGCCCAGAGGGGCATTCACCCCTCCACTTT. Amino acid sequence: CASSPEGHSPLHF.

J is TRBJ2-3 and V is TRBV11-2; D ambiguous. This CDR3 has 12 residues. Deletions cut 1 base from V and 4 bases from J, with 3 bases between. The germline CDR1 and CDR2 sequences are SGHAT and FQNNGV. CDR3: CASSLVSDTQYF. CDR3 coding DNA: TGTGCCAGCAGCTTAGTATCAGATACGCAGTATTTT.

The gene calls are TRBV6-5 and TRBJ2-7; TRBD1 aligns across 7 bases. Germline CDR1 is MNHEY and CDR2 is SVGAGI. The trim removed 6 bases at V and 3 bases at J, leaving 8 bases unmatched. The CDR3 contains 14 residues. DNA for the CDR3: TGTGCCAGCAGCCCAACGGGACAGAACTACGAGCAGTACTTC. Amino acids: CASSPTGQNYEQYF.

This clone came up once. Here the CDR3 reads CASSGGGNHYEQYF. The CDR3 DNA sequence: TGTGCCAGCAGCGGTGGGGGAAACCACTACGAGCAGTACTTC. The chain employs TRBV7-8 and TRBJ2-7; D possibly uses TRBD1 or TRBD2 (5 bases each). CDR1 and CDR2 (germline): SGHVS, FQNEAQ. V dropped 5 bases and J dropped 3 bases, with 14 bases sitting between them. The CDR3 loop spans 14 amino acids.

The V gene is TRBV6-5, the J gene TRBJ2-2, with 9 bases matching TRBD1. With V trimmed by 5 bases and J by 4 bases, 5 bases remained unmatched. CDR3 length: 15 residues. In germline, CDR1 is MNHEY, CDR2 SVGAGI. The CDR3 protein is CASSQQGAVTGELFF. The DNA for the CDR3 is TGTGCCAGCAGTCAACAGGGGGCAGTCACCGGGGAGCTGTTTTTT.

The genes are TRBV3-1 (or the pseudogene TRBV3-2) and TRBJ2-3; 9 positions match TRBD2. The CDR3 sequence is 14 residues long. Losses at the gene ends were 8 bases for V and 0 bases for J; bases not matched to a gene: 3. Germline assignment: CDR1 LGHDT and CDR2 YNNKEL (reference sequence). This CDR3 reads CASATSGSTDTQYF. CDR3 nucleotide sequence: TGTGCCAGCGCCACTAGCGGGAGCACAGATACGCAGTATTTT.

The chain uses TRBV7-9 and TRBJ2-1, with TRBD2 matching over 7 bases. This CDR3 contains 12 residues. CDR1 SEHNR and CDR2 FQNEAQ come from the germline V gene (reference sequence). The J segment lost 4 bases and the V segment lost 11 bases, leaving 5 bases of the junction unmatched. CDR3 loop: CAGLEKYNEQFF. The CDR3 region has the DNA TGTGCCGGACTAGAGAAGTACAATGAGCAGTTCTTC.

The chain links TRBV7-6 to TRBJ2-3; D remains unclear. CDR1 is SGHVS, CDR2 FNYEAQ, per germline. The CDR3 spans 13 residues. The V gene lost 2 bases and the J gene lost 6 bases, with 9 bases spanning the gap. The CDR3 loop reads CASSLTGTDTQYF. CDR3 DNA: TGTGCCAGCAGCTTAACCGGTACGGATACGCAGTATTTT.

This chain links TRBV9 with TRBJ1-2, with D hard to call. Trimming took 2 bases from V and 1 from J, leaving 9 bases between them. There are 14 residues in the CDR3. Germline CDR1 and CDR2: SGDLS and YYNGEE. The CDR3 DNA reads TGTGCCAGCAGCGTGGAGGCCCTTAACTATGGCTACACCTTC. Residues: CASSVEALNYGYTF.